A selection of T cell receptor beta chains follows, all from one sample in a study of T cell responses to AZD1222 COVID-19 vaccine. Assay: immunoSEQ multiplex PCR; the TCRdb copy retains only in-frame clones and omits some. The sample records 150,000 to 200,000 clones, about 91% being singletons. The sample consisted of peripheral blood, taken 28 days after the second AZD1222 dose. All receptors derive from an adult who received the AZD1222 COVID-19 vaccine. Each CDR3 is given with its conserved first and last residue.

j_gene: TRBJ1-4; v_gene: TRBV3-1/TRBV3-2; CDR3aa: CASSQEGSMDATNEKLFF
j_gene: TRBJ2-5; v_gene: TRBV6-2/TRBV6-3; CDR3aa: CASSYLRTSGTWGETQYF
j_gene: TRBJ1-1; v_gene: TRBV27; CDR3aa: CASSLSSGRQNTEAFF
j_gene: TRBJ2-7; v_gene: TRBV27; CDR3aa: CASSLRPYEQYF
j_gene: TRBJ1-1; v_gene: TRBV21-1; CDR3aa: CASRRGSNTEAFF
j_gene: TRBJ2-4; v_gene: TRBV4-1; CDR3aa: CASSQEAQRGVAKNIQYF
j_gene: TRBJ1-2; v_gene: TRBV6-1; CDR3aa: CASSEKGEGGYTF
j_gene: TRBJ2-5; v_gene: TRBV5-4; CDR3aa: CASSRDQETQYF
j_gene: TRBJ2-7; v_gene: TRBV2; CDR3aa: CASSEAQRGDHEQYF
j_gene: TRBJ2-3; v_gene: TRBV4-1; CDR3aa: CASSQGPKLGTYRPTQYF
j_gene: TRBJ1-6; v_gene: TRBV6-9; CDR3aa: CASSSIPERIDNSPLHF
j_gene: TRBJ2-7; v_gene: TRBV30; CDR3aa: CAWRGSGATYEQYF
j_gene: TRBJ1-1; v_gene: TRBV5-6; CDR3aa: CASSLEGGIGENTEAFF
j_gene: TRBJ1-6; v_gene: TRBV2; CDR3aa: CASRATENSPLHF
j_gene: TRBJ2-4; v_gene: TRBV6-2/TRBV6-3; CDR3aa: CASSTQGIQYF
j_gene: TRBJ2-3; v_gene: TRBV23-1; CDR3aa: CASSQRGQGSTDTQYF
j_gene: TRBJ1-3; v_gene: TRBV19; CDR3aa: CASSIFGKDTIYF
j_gene: TRBJ1-2; v_gene: TRBV19; CDR3aa: CATQGQVFDYGYTF
j_gene: TRBJ1-5; v_gene: TRBV27; CDR3aa: CASSPRDRHNQPQHF
j_gene: TRBJ1-1; v_gene: TRBV29-1; CDR3aa: CSVLQGFGTEAFF
j_gene: TRBJ1-4; v_gene: TRBV7-2; CDR3aa: CASSPQGFRNEKLFF
j_gene: TRBJ1-5; v_gene: TRBV19; CDR3aa: CASSPRGAGRGLGQPQHF
j_gene: TRBJ1-2; v_gene: TRBV29-1; CDR3aa: CSAQTGTNYGYTF
j_gene: TRBJ1-1; v_gene: TRBV18; CDR3aa: CASSPKEGAEAFF
j_gene: TRBJ1-1; v_gene: TRBV3-1/TRBV3-2; CDR3aa: CASRFGATPTEAFF
j_gene: TRBJ1-1; v_gene: TRBV28; CDR3aa: CASSLRGEAFF
j_gene: TRBJ1-1; v_gene: TRBV7-8; CDR3aa: CASSSTRQGPYTEAFF
j_gene: TRBJ1-1; v_gene: TRBV6-2/TRBV6-3; CDR3aa: CASSPAGGTEAFF
j_gene: TRBJ2-5; v_gene: TRBV6-5; CDR3aa: CASSTAGGSQETQYF
j_gene: TRBJ2-1; v_gene: TRBV29-1; CDR3aa: CSVESLGRGNNEQFF
j_gene: TRBJ1-3; v_gene: TRBV11-2; CDR3aa: CASTASSGNTIYF
j_gene: TRBJ2-7; v_gene: TRBV7-8; CDR3aa: CASSLEASGGLSSYEQYF
j_gene: TRBJ1-2; v_gene: TRBV19; CDR3aa: CASSILDNYGYTF
j_gene: TRBJ2-7; v_gene: TRBV6-6; CDR3aa: CASSLRLAGGVDEQYF
j_gene: TRBJ1-5; v_gene: TRBV18; CDR3aa: CASSPEANQPQHF
j_gene: TRBJ1-6; v_gene: TRBV24-1; CDR3aa: CAHPGRGHNSPLHF